This entry is about one T cell receptor beta chain. Its cognate antigen is unknown. The source of the sample is a study of post-analysis software for immune sequencing data. The overall study: The courses of disease that were included comprised relapsing-remitting, secondary progressive and progressive-relapsing multiple sclerosis.

Study results and caveats: Samples from a shared batch, those prepared together, strongly co-clustered by F measure.

Prepared libraries of TCR beta cDNA carried unique molecular identifiers. One entry per CDR3 protein results from TCRdb running MiXCR on the PCR reads. The data show fewer than 700,000 distinct CDR3 sequences, roughly 45% seen once. The receptor's source is a girl between 5 and 17 years old with multiple sclerosis. The sequenced sample consisted of blood.

CDR3 sequence (DNA): TGCGCCAGCAGTCGGGACGCGCAGGGCTATGGCTACACCTTC. Translated, it gives CASSRDAQGYGYTF. The J gene is TRBJ1-2, the V gene TRBV5-1; D is possibly TRBD1 (5 bases). The CDR3 is 14 residues long. V lost 5 bases and J lost 4, with 15 bases in between. The germline V gene has CDR1 SGHRS and CDR2 YFSETQ.